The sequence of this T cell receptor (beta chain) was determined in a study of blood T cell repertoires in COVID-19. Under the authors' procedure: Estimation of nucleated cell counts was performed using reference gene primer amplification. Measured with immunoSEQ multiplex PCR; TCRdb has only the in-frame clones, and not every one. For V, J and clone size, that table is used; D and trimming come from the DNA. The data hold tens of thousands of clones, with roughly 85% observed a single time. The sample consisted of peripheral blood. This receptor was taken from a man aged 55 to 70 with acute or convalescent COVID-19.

This CDR3 reads CASSQISGSSYNEQFF. DNA for the CDR3: TGCGCCAGCAGCCAGATCAGCGGGTCGTCCTACAATGAGCAGTTCTTC. The genes are TRBV4-3 and TRBJ2-1; TRBD2 is a possible D gene (6 bases). The germline V and J ends were trimmed by 3 bases and 1 base, with 13 bases remaining between them. Germline CDR1 reads LGHNA; CDR2 reads YSLEER. The CDR3 has 16 residues.